The 21 T cell receptor beta chains listed next were all sequenced from one sample in a study of cytomegalovirus exposure and HLA in healthy donors. In the PCR, 60 Vbeta and 13 Jbeta primers were used. Generated by immunoSEQ multiplex PCR, the TCRdb table keeps only in-frame clones and is missing some. The repertoire holds about 200,000 clones, with roughly 82% as singletons. The sample taken for sequencing was PBMCs. The source is a man aged 35-49 years in good health and CMV-seropositive.

The rearrangement uses TRBV7-3 and TRBJ2-7; TRBD1 might be the D (5 bases). This CDR3 is 13 amino acids long. Trimming stripped 4 bases from V and 2 bases from J, with 9 bases between. CDR1 and CDR2 (germline): SGHTA, FQGTGA. The CDR3 loop reads CASSWGDTYEQYF. CDR3 nucleotide sequence: TGTGCCAGCAGCTGGGGCGATACCTACGAGCAGTACTTC.

Comment on this clone: An end of the junction differs from the germline gene, which may be a read error. V usage is TRBV7-2 and J usage is TRBJ1-2, with TRBD1 matching over 9 bases. CDR1 and CDR2 (germline): SGHTA, FQGNSA. There are 16 residues in the CDR3. The CDR3 spells CASSPEPGQGINRGCF. In DNA, the CDR3 is TGTGCCAGCAGCCCAGAACCGGGACAGGGAATTAATCGCGGCTGCTTC.

The rearrangement links TRBV5-1 to TRBJ2-6; 10 bases are a match to TRBD2. V shed 4 bases, J shed 0 bases, and the junction held 10 bases outside the gene matches. The CDR3 totals 19 residues. Germline V gene lookup returns CDR1 SGHRS and CDR2 YFSETQ. CDR3 DNA sequence: TGCGCCAGCAGCCCCAGGACTAGCGGAGGTTACTCTGGGGCCAACGTCCTGACTTTC. Protein product: CASSPRTSGGYSGANVLTF.

The chain carries TRBV27 and TRBJ1-2, with D possibly TRBD1 on 5 matching bases. The CDR3 sequence is 12 residues long. CDR1 is MNHEY, CDR2 SMNVEV, per germline (reference sequence). Trimming removed 4 bases from V and 6 bases from J, with 9 bases in between. CDR3 sequence: CASSSGIHGYTF. CDR3 nucleotides: TGTGCCAGCAGTTCAGGGATCCATGGCTACACCTTC.

The chain uses TRBV2 and TRBJ2-3; D is uncertain. The germline V gene encodes CDR1 SNHLY and CDR2 FYNNEI. The CDR3 runs to 16 residues. Trimming removed 4 bases at V and 1 base at J, with 15 bases between. CDR3 nucleotides: TGTGCCAGCAGTGGGTCTTTTAGTCTGGGCACAGATACGCAGTATTTT. It translates to CASSGSFSLGTDTQYF.

This clone has just a few counts. V gene TRBV28 combines with J gene TRBJ1-5, with a possible D match to TRBD1 (6 bases). V was trimmed by 5 bases and J by 0 bases, leaving 14 bases between them. The CDR3 contains 16 residues. Germline V gene data show CDR1 as MDHEN and CDR2 as SYDVKM. The CDR3 is CASSPDSLYSNQPQHF. In DNA form, the CDR3 reads TGTGCCAGCAGTCCGGACAGCCTATATAGCAATCAGCCCCAGCATTTT.

J is TRBJ1-1 and V is TRBV10-3; a possible D gene is TRBD1 (6 bases). The CDR3 sequence is 15 residues long. Trimming removed 0 bases at V and 1 base at J, with 9 bases between. Germline V gene lookup returns CDR1 ENHRY and CDR2 SYGVKD. CDR3 coding DNA: TGTGCCATCAGTGAGTCGGCGACAGGGAACACTGAAGCTTTCTTT. As protein: CAISESATGNTEAFF.

The chain couples TRBV6-1 to TRBJ2-1; 7 bases match TRBD1. This CDR3 has 13 residues. Trimming took 5 bases from V and 6 from J; bases not matched to a gene: 4. The germline gives CDR1 MNHNS, CDR2 SASEGT. The DNA for the CDR3 is TGTGCCAGCAGTCCTTGGACAGGCAATGAGCAGTTCTTC. It is translated as CASSPWTGNEQFF.

This sequence joins TRBV9 and TRBJ2-4, with 12 bases identical to TRBD1. CDR1 and CDR2 (germline): SGDLS, YYNGEE. The CDR3 is made up of 18 amino acids. The ends lost 2 bases at V and 2 bases at J; junction bases unmatched: 8. CDR3 protein: CASSVEGGTGGSKNIQYF. The CDR3 DNA reads TGTGCCAGCAGCGTCGAGGGCGGGACAGGGGGCTCCAAAAACATTCAGTACTTC.

This sequence joins TRBV19 and TRBJ1-5; D uncertain. The CDR3 has 13 residues. Germline-derived CDR1 and CDR2 are LNHDA and SQIVND (reference sequence). V was trimmed by 5 bases and J by 5 bases, leaving 10 bases between them. CDR3 protein: CASSLGAYQPQHF. The CDR3 DNA reads TGTGCCAGTAGTCTTGGAGCATATCAGCCCCAGCATTTT. The full variable domain, its missing parts supplied by reference TRBV19 and TRBJ1-5, is DGGITQSPKYLFRKEGQNVTLSCEQNLNHDAMYWYRQDPGQGLRLIYYSQIVNDFQKGDIAEGYSVSREKKESFPLTVTSAQKNPTAFYLCASSLGAYQPQHFGDGTRLSIL.

The J gene is TRBJ2-7, the V gene TRBV6-7; 9 bases line up with TRBD2. TRBV6-7 qualifies as an ORF whose function is uncertain. The junction had 17 bases not matched to a gene; V was cut back by 2 bases and J by 6 bases. This CDR3 has 18 residues. CDR3 DNA sequence: TGTGCCAGCAGTTACAGGGGGCGCAGAGCGGGAGGATCCGCCGAGCAGTACTTC. This gives the protein CASSYRGRRAGGSAEQYF.

Comments on this clone: In the same sample, other DNA sequences code for this CDR3. Here the CDR3 DNA reads TGTGCCAGCAGTCTTGAAGAGACCCAGTACTTC. Amino acids: CASSLEETQYF. V usage is TRBV11-2 and J usage is TRBJ2-5; no firm D call. Germline CDR1 SGHAT, CDR2 FQNNGV. The germline V and J ends were trimmed by 6 bases and 3 bases, with 5 bases remaining between them. The CDR3 has 11 amino acids.

V and J are TRBV6-5 and TRBJ1-2; 9 nucleotides match TRBD1. Looked up from germline, CDR1 is MNHEY and CDR2 is SVGAGI. Germline trimming cut 7 bases from V and 4 bases from J; bases unmatched to any gene: 7. The CDR3 is made up of 14 amino acids. In nucleotides, the CDR3 is TGTGCCAGCAAACCCGGGACAGGGCGCTATGGCTACACCTTC. Translated, it gives CASKPGTGRYGYTF.

V gene TRBV6-5 combines with J gene TRBJ2-5; TRBD1 matches 8 bases. Germline assignment: CDR1 MNHEY and CDR2 SVGAGI. This CDR3 comprises 12 residues. Trimming removed 8 bases from V and 3 bases from J; junction bases left unmatched: 2. In DNA form, the CDR3 reads TGTGCCAGCCGGGACAGGAAAGAGACCCAGTACTTC. It specifies CASRDRKETQYF.

V and J are TRBV7-8 and TRBJ1-1, with D possibly being TRBD1 (5 bases). Germline lookup yields CDR1 SGHVS and CDR2 FQNEAQ. CDR3 length: 11 amino acids. Trimming pared 6 bases from V and 10 bases from J, leaving 12 bases between. CDR3 in DNA: TGTGCCAGCAGAGTTGCAGGGTTAGCTTTCTTT. As protein: CASRVAGLAFF. Supplemented by reference TRBV7-8 and TRBJ1-1, the full variable domain reads GAGVSQSPRYKVAKRGQDVALRCDPISGHVSLFWYQQALGQGPEFLTYFQNEAQLDKSGLPSDRFFAERPEGSVSTLKIQRTQQEDSAVYLCASRVAGLAFFGQGTRLTVV.

V and J are TRBV11-2 and TRBJ2-3; TRBD2 agrees at 7 bases. Germline V lookup: CDR1 SGHAT, CDR2 FQNNGV. V was clipped by 2 bases and J by 2 bases; unmatched bases: 4. This CDR3 region has 15 residues. CDR3 region: CASSLLSGTTDTQYF. The CDR3 nucleotides read TGTGCCAGCAGCTTATTAAGCGGGACCACAGATACGCAGTATTTT. The full variable domain, in which reference TRBV11-2 and TRBJ2-3 provide the parts outside the CDR3, is EAGVAQSPRYKIIEKRQSVAFWCNPISGHATLYWYQQILGQGPKLLIQFQNNGVVDDSQLPKDRFSAERLKGVDSTLKIQPAKLEDSAVYLCASSLLSGTTDTQYFGPGTRLTVL.

The V and J genes are TRBV7-8 and TRBJ2-3; TRBD2 matches 13 bases. This CDR3 has 14 amino acids. J lost 6 bases, V lost 5 bases, and 2 bases had no gene match. Germline values: CDR1 SGHVS, CDR2 FQNEAQ. CDR3 in amino acids: CASSLTSGGDTQYF. In nucleotides, the CDR3 is TGTGCCAGCAGCCTGACTAGCGGGGGGGATACGCAGTATTTT.

This clone was counted only a few times. J is TRBJ2-5 and V is TRBV6-1, with D perhaps matching TRBD1 (5 bases). Germline CDR1 and CDR2: MNHNS and SASEGT. The CDR3 sequence is 15 residues long. Trimming took off 2 bases at V and 7 bases at J, with 17 bases between the two ends. The CDR3 is CASSEIPDPRGTQYF. CDR3 coding DNA: TGTGCCAGCAGTGAAATTCCGGACCCTAGGGGGACCCAGTACTTC.

V and J are TRBV11-2 and TRBJ1-1; TRBD1 might be the D (5 bases). Trimming took 1 base from V and 3 from J, leaving 15 bases between them. CDR1 is SGHAT, CDR2 FQNNGV, per germline. CDR3 length: 16 amino acids. CDR3 coding DNA: TGTGCCAGCAGCTTAGCCCTCCCAGGGTACCACACTGAAGCTTTCTTT. This sequence encodes CASSLALPGYHTEAFF.

With respect to this clone: The junction differs from germline at one of its ends, possibly a read error. The chain carries TRBV7-7 and TRBJ2-5; D may be TRBD2 (6 bases). Per the germline V gene, CDR1 is SSHAT and CDR2 is FNYEAQ (reference sequence). CDR3 size: 13 residues. CDR3 in amino acids: CASSLAGTGAQYF. For the CDR3, the DNA is TGTGCTAGCAGCTTAGCCGGGACGGGGGCCCAGTACTTC.

The chain carries TRBV5-1 and TRBJ2-1; TRBD2 might be the D (6 bases). The CDR3 has 16 residues. CDR1 is SGHRS, CDR2 YFSETQ, per germline. V was pared by 4 bases and J by 4 bases, with 18 bases between. The DNA of the CDR3 is TGCGCCAGCAGCCCCCCGGTGGCGGGGTCTTACAATGAGCAGTTCTTC. Translating gives CASSPPVAGSYNEQFF. Filled out from reference TRBV5-1 and TRBJ2-1, the complete variable domain reads KAGVTQTPRYLIKTRGQQVTLSCSPISGHRSVSWYQQTPGQGLQFLFEYFSETQRNKGNFPGRFSGRQFSNSRSEMNVSTLELGDSALYLCASSPPVAGSYNEQFFGPGTRLTVL.